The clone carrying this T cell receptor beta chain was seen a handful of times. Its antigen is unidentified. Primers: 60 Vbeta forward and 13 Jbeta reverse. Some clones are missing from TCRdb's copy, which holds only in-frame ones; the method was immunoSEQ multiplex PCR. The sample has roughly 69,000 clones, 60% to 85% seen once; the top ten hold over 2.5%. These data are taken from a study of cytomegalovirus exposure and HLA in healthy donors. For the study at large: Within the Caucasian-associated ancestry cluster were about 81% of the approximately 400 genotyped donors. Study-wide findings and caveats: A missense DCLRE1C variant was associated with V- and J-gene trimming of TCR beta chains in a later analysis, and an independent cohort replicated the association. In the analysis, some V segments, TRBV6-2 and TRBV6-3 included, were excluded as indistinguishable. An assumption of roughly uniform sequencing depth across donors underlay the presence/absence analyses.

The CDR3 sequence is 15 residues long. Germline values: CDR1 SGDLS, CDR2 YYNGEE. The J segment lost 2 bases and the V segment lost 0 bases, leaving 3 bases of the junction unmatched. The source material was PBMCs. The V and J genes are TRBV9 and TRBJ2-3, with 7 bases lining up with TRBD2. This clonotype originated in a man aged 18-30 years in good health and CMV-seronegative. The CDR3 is CASSVDGGFTDTQYF. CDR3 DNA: TGTGCCAGCAGCGTAGACGGGGGGTTCACAGATACGCAGTATTTT.